This passage covers 11 T cell receptor beta chains from one sample sequenced in a study of blood T cell repertoires in COVID-19. The protocol was immunoSEQ multiplex PCR, while the TCRdb copy is restricted to in-frame clones and leaves out a portion. The data hold tens of thousands of clones, with about 85% observed a single time. The sample taken for sequencing was peripheral blood. The source of these receptors is a woman in her sixties with acute or convalescent COVID-19.

V is TRBV6-6 and J is TRBJ1-2; 10 bases line up with TRBD1. The CDR3 is 15 residues long. With 8 bases clipped from V and 2 bases from J, the junction kept 8 bases outside the gene matches. The germline V gene encodes CDR1 MNHNY and CDR2 SVGAGI (reference sequence). The CDR3 reads CASHLVGQGNYGYTF. CDR3 in DNA: TGTGCCAGCCACCTAGTGGGACAGGGGAACTATGGCTACACCTTC.

The chain uses TRBV7-2 and TRBJ2-1; 10 nucleotides line up with TRBD2. CDR3 length equals 16 residues. With 5 bases clipped from V and 1 base from J, the junction kept 5 bases outside the gene matches. Germline CDR1 SGHTA, CDR2 FQGNSA. This CDR3 reads CASSLLAGASYNEQFF. The CDR3 DNA follows: TGTGCCAGCAGCCTTCTAGCGGGGGCGTCCTACAATGAGCAGTTCTTC.

The table lists this clone with a few counts. As DNA, the CDR3 is TGTGCCATCAGTGACCCCCTCGGGAGAGGATCAGATACGCAGTATTTT. Translated, it gives CAISDPLGRGSDTQYF. The J gene is TRBJ2-3, the V gene TRBV10-3; weak D call: TRBD2 (6 bases). V lost 3 bases, J lost 4 bases, and 17 bases lay in between. The CDR3 extends over 16 amino acids. The germline gives CDR1 ENHRY, CDR2 SYGVKD.

This chain connects TRBV4-1 to TRBJ1-3; 7 bases line up with TRBD1. This CDR3 contains 16 residues. Germline-derived CDR1 and CDR2 are MGHRA and YSYEKL. Trimming removed 2 bases from V and 0 bases from J; junction bases left unmatched: 4. CDR3 in amino acids: CASSQTGDRSGNTIYF. As DNA, the CDR3 is TGCGCCAGCAGCCAAACAGGGGATCGCTCTGGAAACACCATATATTTT.

The chain is built from TRBV4-2 and TRBJ2-2, with a tentative D call TRBD2 (6 bases). The CDR3 is 16 amino acids. V lost 1 base to trimming and J lost 4 bases, with 13 bases between them. The V gene's germline CDR1 is LGHNA and CDR2 YNFKEQ. The chain's CDR3 is CASSQVSGGFTGELFF. The CDR3 coding sequence is TGTGCCAGCAGCCAAGTTTCCGGGGGATTCACCGGGGAGCTGTTTTTT.

CDR3 bases: TGTGCCAGCAAGGCAGGGCTCTATGGCTACACCTTC. Its protein is CASKAGLYGYTF. The chain combines TRBV2 with TRBJ1-2; the D gene is possibly TRBD1 (5 bases). CDR3 length equals 12 residues. The germline V gene encodes CDR1 SNHLY and CDR2 FYNNEI. V was clipped by 7 bases and J by 4 bases, with 10 bases between them.

This clone was counted a few times. For the CDR3, the DNA is TGTGCCAGCAGCTTAGGGGGACAGGGGGCGCGCACTGAAGCTTTCTTT. Translated, it gives CASSLGGQGARTEAFF. The rearrangement links TRBV7-9 to TRBJ1-1; TRBD1 matches at 12 bases. Germline lookup yields CDR1 SEHNR and CDR2 FQNEAQ (reference sequence). The CDR3 is 16 amino acids. With 1 base clipped from V and 4 bases from J, the junction kept 4 bases outside the gene matches.

The J gene is TRBJ2-3, the V gene TRBV29-1; 12 bases align to TRBD2. The CDR3 totals 15 residues. CDR1 SQVTM and CDR2 ANQGSEA come from the germline V gene. V lost 5 bases and J lost 4; bases outside the gene matches: 7. CDR3 loop: CSVSGTSGFSDTQYF. Written as DNA, the CDR3 is TGCAGCGTTAGCGGGACTAGCGGGTTCTCAGATACGCAGTATTTT.

This chain connects TRBV19 to TRBJ2-6; no definite D call. The V gene's germline CDR1 is LNHDA and CDR2 SQIVND (reference sequence). The CDR3 loop spans 16 amino acids. The V gene lost 1 base and the J gene lost 0 bases, with 7 bases spanning the gap. This CDR3 is CASSIGLLSGANVLTF. The CDR3 bases are TGTGCCAGTAGTATAGGTCTCCTCTCTGGGGCCAACGTCCTGACTTTC.

There are a few counts of this clone. This sequence joins TRBV10-2 and TRBJ1-5, with 8 bases identical to TRBD1. Trimming at V came to 6 bases and at J to 5 bases, leaving 3 bases not matched to a gene. The CDR3 runs to 13 residues. The germline V gene encodes CDR1 WSHSY and CDR2 SAAADI. In DNA, the CDR3 is TGCGCCAGCAGGGAACAGGGGGATCAGCCCCAGCATTTT. As protein: CASREQGDQPQHF.

The CDR3 DNA reads as TGCGCCAGCAGCATAGGAGGGGACAGAGTTAATGAAAAACTGTTTTTT. This sequence encodes CASSIGGDRVNEKLFF. The V and J genes are TRBV5-1 and TRBJ1-4, with 7 bases fitting TRBD1. The germline gives CDR1 SGHRS, CDR2 YFSETQ. The CDR3 sequence is 16 residues long. Trimming at V came to 4 bases and at J to 4 bases, leaving 10 bases not matched to a gene.